What follows are 5 T cell receptor beta chains derived from one specimen sequenced in a study of blood T cell repertoires in COVID-19. Libraries were prepared by immunoSEQ multiplex PCR; TCRdb keeps only in-frame clonotypes and omits some of them. The table shows roughly 380,000 clones, with about 87% occurring only once. The sample was PBMCs or T cells enriched from blood (not recorded which). The source of these receptors is a man aged 25-45 years who had recovered from COVID-19.

This rearrangement joins TRBV19 to TRBJ1-6, with D hard to call. Germline lookup yields CDR1 LNHDA and CDR2 SQIVND (reference sequence). The CDR3 has 15 residues. Trimming shortened V by 3 bases and J by 11 bases, and 17 bases separated the two germline ends. CDR3: CASSMVGRELTPLHF. CDR3 nucleotide sequence: TGTGCCAGTAGTATGGTCGGGCGGGAGCTTACACCCCTCCACTTT.

This clone appeared a single time. This chain uses TRBV5-1 with TRBJ1-4; 8 bases match TRBD1. V gave up 4 bases and J gave up 6 bases; unmatched junction bases: 8. This CDR3 comprises 15 residues. The V gene's germline CDR1 is SGHRS and CDR2 YFSETQ. CDR3 in amino acids: CASSSPTGAHEKLFF. The CDR3, as DNA: TGCGCCAGCAGCAGCCCGACAGGGGCTCATGAAAAACTGTTTTTT. The full variable domain, its missing parts supplied by reference TRBV5-1 and TRBJ1-4, is KAGVTQTPRYLIKTRGQQVTLSCSPISGHRSVSWYQQTPGQGLQFLFEYFSETQRNKGNFPGRFSGRQFSNSRSEMNVSTLELGDSALYLCASSSPTGAHEKLFFGSGTQLSVL.

This rearrangement joins TRBV20-1 to TRBJ1-1; D is unresolved. The CDR3 is made up of 11 amino acids. Germline CDR1 DFQATT, CDR2 SNEGSKA (reference sequence). With 4 bases removed from V and 6 bases from J, the gap between germline ends came to 9 bases. The CDR3 is CSATGMAEAFF. The CDR3 region has the DNA TGCAGTGCTACGGGGATGGCTGAAGCTTTCTTT.

This chain connects TRBV3-1 (or the pseudogene TRBV3-2) to TRBJ2-7, with 7 bases matching TRBD2. Per germline, CDR1 LGHDT and CDR2 YNNKEL (reference sequence). This CDR3 has 15 residues. V shed 1 base, J shed 3 bases, and the junction held 6 bases outside the gene matches. The CDR3 is CASSQARGGSYEQYF. The CDR3 DNA sequence: TGTGCCAGCAGCCAAGCTCGGGGCGGGAGCTACGAGCAGTACTTC.

This clone was detected a few times. The same CDR3 arises from other DNA sequences in this sample as well. The gene calls are TRBV5-1 and TRBJ1-5, with D maybe TRBD1 (5 bases). Germline V gene lookup returns CDR1 SGHRS and CDR2 YFSETQ. V lost 0 bases and J 1 base, leaving 8 bases between the germline ends. CDR3 length: 15 amino acids. CDR3 DNA sequence: TGCGCCAGCAGCTTGGCTGGGGGGAGCAATCAGCCCCAGCATTTT. It specifies CASSLAGGSNQPQHF. Together with reference TRBV5-1 and TRBJ1-5, the CDR3 gives the full variable domain: KAGVTQTPRYLIKTRGQQVTLSCSPISGHRSVSWYQQTPGQGLQFLFEYFSETQRNKGNFPGRFSGRQFSNSRSEMNVSTLELGDSALYLCASSLAGGSNQPQHFGDGTRLSIL.